These T cell receptor beta chains were read from a single sample in a study of T cells in Graves' hyperthyroidism and ophthalmopathy. One entry per CDR3 protein results from TCRdb running MiXCR on the multiplex PCR reads. This table has hundreds of thousands of distinct CDR3 sequences, around 15% appearing once. Material for sequencing was blood. These receptors all stem from a woman aged 18-29 years with Graves' hyperthyroidism. Both conserved end residues are part of each CDR3. D genes are given only for firm matches. Clone size is shown for a subset of rows, as once, few, many or a class of expanded clone.

size: NA; V: TRBV19; D: TRBD2; J: TRBJ2-7; DNA: TGTGCCAGTAGTCCCCACGGGACTAGCGGGAGCCTTACCTACGAGCAGTACTTC; CDR3: CASSPHGTSGSLTYEQYF
size: many; V: TRBV6-1; D: NA; J: TRBJ1-3; DNA: TGTGCCAGCAGTATAGGTCGCTCTGGAAACACCATATATTTT; CDR3: CASSIGRSGNTIYF
size: NA; V: TRBV5-4; D: NA; J: TRBJ1-2; DNA: TGTGCCAGCAGCTTGGAAGGAGTTTATTCGGACTATGGCTACACCTTC; CDR3: CASSLEGVYSDYGYTF
size: NA; V: TRBV7-9; D: NA; J: TRBJ1-1; DNA: TGTGCCAGCAGCCTAGGGACGTCGGAAGCTTTCTTT; CDR3: CASSLGTSEAFF
size: NA; V: TRBV7-9; D: NA; J: TRBJ1-4; DNA: TGTGCCAGCAGCTCCGATGTTAATGAAAAACTGTTTTTT; CDR3: CASSSDVNEKLFF
size: few; V: TRBV6-5; D: NA; J: TRBJ1-1; DNA: TGTGCCAGCAGTTACTCTCACAGTATACCTACTGAAGCTTTCTTT; CDR3: CASSYSHSIPTEAFF
size: NA; V: TRBV7-9; D: NA; J: TRBJ1-5; DNA: TGTGCCAGCAGCTTAGCGCGGGGGACACCTCCTTATAGCAATCAGCCCCAGCATTTT; CDR3: CASSLARGTPPYSNQPQHF
size: many; V: TRBV27; D: TRBD2; J: TRBJ2-7; DNA: TGTGCCAGCAGTCCGCGCCTAGCGGGCCCTCCCTACGAGCAGTACTTC; CDR3: CASSPRLAGPPYEQYF
size: many; V: TRBV7-3; D: TRBD2; J: TRBJ2-2; DNA: TGTGCCAGCAGCCCAACCCAAACTAGCGGGAGGGCCGGGGAGCTGTTTTTT; CDR3: CASSPTQTSGRAGELFF
size: NA; V: TRBV7-6; D: TRBD1; J: TRBJ2-7; DNA: TGTGCCAGCAGCTTCGGGACAGGCTCCTTCTACGAGCAGTACTTC; CDR3: CASSFGTGSFYEQYF
size: few; V: TRBV2; D: TRBD1; J: TRBJ1-2; DNA: TGTGCCAGCGACAGGGGGAACTATGGCTACACCTTC; CDR3: CASDRGNYGYTF
size: many; V: TRBV12-3/TRBV12-4; D: NA; J: TRBJ2-1; DNA: TGTGCCAGCAGTTTACCAGGGAAGAGCTCCTACAATGAGCAGTTCTTC; CDR3: CASSLPGKSSYNEQFF
size: NA; V: TRBV4-2; D: NA; J: TRBJ1-2; DNA: TGTGCCAGCAGCCAAGAACTTTTCAGTTCTAACTATGGCTACACCTTC; CDR3: CASSQELFSSNYGYTF
size: few; V: TRBV28; D: NA; J: TRBJ2-2; DNA: TGTGCCAGCAGTTTAGGTGTCAGTCTCGCCGGGGAGCTGTTTTTT; CDR3: CASSLGVSLAGELFF
size: few; V: TRBV6-2/TRBV6-3; D: NA; J: TRBJ1-2; DNA: TGTGCCAGCAGTTACCGTGGACGCCTAACAAGGACAGTTAACTATGGCTACACCTTC; CDR3: CASSYRGRLTRTVNYGYTF
size: NA; V: TRBV4-3; D: NA; J: TRBJ2-1; DNA: TGCGCCAGCAGCCGAAAGGGGGTGGAGGGAGGTACTCCTTCCTACAATGAGCAGTTCTTC; CDR3: CASSRKGVEGGTPSYNEQFF
size: few; V: TRBV28; D: NA; J: TRBJ1-2; DNA: TGTGCCAGCAGTTTAACCGGGGTGGGAGGCTACACCTTC; CDR3: CASSLTGVGGYTF
size: many; V: TRBV6-2/TRBV6-3; D: NA; J: TRBJ1-2; DNA: TGTGCCAGCAGGACGCCGACAGTCTACAATGGCTACACCTTC; CDR3: CASRTPTVYNGYTF
size: few; V: TRBV3-1; D: NA; J: TRBJ2-2; DNA: TGTGCCAGCACCACCCGGAGGGGGGTGAACACCGGGGAGCTGTTTTTT; CDR3: CASTTRRGVNTGELFF
size: many; V: TRBV11-3; D: TRBD2; J: TRBJ2-1; DNA: TGTGCCATCCGACTAGCGGGAGATGAGCAGTTCTTC; CDR3: CAIRLAGDEQFF
size: NA; V: TRBV4-3; D: NA; J: TRBJ1-4; DNA: TGCGCCAGCAGCCAAGGAGAACGCTATTATAGTCCAACTAATGAAAAACTGTTTTTT; CDR3: CASSQGERYYSPTNEKLFF
size: many; V: TRBV6-1; D: TRBD1; J: TRBJ1-5; DNA: TGTGCCAGCACGACAGGGACCAATCAGCCCCAGCATTTT; CDR3: CASTTGTNQPQHF
size: few; V: TRBV24-1; D: NA; J: TRBJ2-7; DNA: TGTGCCACCAGTGATCCCGGACAGATCGCGGACGAGCAGTACTTC; CDR3: CATSDPGQIADEQYF
size: few; V: TRBV20-1; D: TRBD2; J: TRBJ2-3; DNA: TGCAGTGCTAGGGGGGGAGCGGGAAATACGCAGTATTTT; CDR3: CSARGGAGNTQYF
size: many; V: TRBV12-3/TRBV12-4; D: NA; J: TRBJ1-2; DNA: TGTGCCAGCAGTGCGATTCGGACGGACTATGGCTACACCTTC; CDR3: CASSAIRTDYGYTF
size: many; V: TRBV14; D: NA; J: TRBJ2-3; DNA: TGTGCCAGCAGTCACAGCACAGATACGCAGTATTTT; CDR3: CASSHSTDTQYF
size: many; V: TRBV20-1; D: TRBD2; J: TRBJ2-7; DNA: TGCAGTGCTAGGACTAGCATGACCTACGAGCAGTACTTC; CDR3: CSARTSMTYEQYF
size: NA; V: TRBV27; D: TRBD1; J: TRBJ2-1; DNA: TGTGCCAGCATCCAGTCGCTCCCGGGACAGGGGTGGGTGGATGAGCAGTTCTTC; CDR3: CASIQSLPGQGWVDEQFF
size: NA; V: TRBV19; D: TRBD2; J: TRBJ2-7; DNA: TGTGCCAGTAGTATCCCGGGGGAGGGGTCAACGAACGAGCAGTACTTC; CDR3: CASSIPGEGSTNEQYF
size: few; V: TRBV9; D: TRBD2; J: TRBJ2-1; DNA: TGTGCCAGCAGCGCTGGACTAGCGGGAGTCAGTGAGCAGTTCTTC; CDR3: CASSAGLAGVSEQFF
size: many; V: TRBV2; D: NA; J: TRBJ2-1; DNA: TGTGCCAGCAGTGAACACGGACGGAATGAGCAGTTCTTC; CDR3: CASSEHGRNEQFF
size: few; V: TRBV6-1; D: NA; J: TRBJ2-1; DNA: TGTGCCAGCAGTGAAGCGTTCGGGACTTACAATGAGCAGTTCTTC; CDR3: CASSEAFGTYNEQFF
size: NA; V: TRBV18; D: NA; J: TRBJ2-6; DNA: TGTGCCAGCTCACCACCCATTGGGGGGCGTTTGTCCGGGGCCAACGTCCTGACTTTC; CDR3: CASSPPIGGRLSGANVLTF
size: few; V: TRBV6-1; D: NA; J: TRBJ1-1; DNA: TGTGCCAGCAGCGTCCGAGGGGGTATTTGGGACACTGAAGCTTTCTTT; CDR3: CASSVRGGIWDTEAFF
size: few; V: TRBV29-1; D: NA; J: TRBJ1-2; DNA: TGCAGCGTTGGTATGGCAGCTAACTATGGCTACACCTTC; CDR3: CSVGMAANYGYTF
size: many; V: TRBV20-1; D: NA; J: TRBJ2-1; DNA: TGCAGTGCCCGGGCTGGAATCAATGAGCAGTTCTTC; CDR3: CSARAGINEQFF
size: NA; V: TRBV7-9; D: NA; J: TRBJ2-1; DNA: TGTGCCAGCAGCTTTAATTTGCAGCGGGTCGCCCAAGACGGTGAGCAGTTCTTC; CDR3: CASSFNLQRVAQDGEQFF
size: NA; V: TRBV19; D: TRBD1; J: TRBJ2-2; DNA: TGTGCCAGTTACCGGGACAGGGGGAACACCGGGGAGCTGTTTTTT; CDR3: CASYRDRGNTGELFF
size: NA; V: TRBV20-1; D: TRBD2; J: TRBJ2-1; DNA: TGCAGTGCCAAACCCATTCCGGGACTAGGTTACAATGAGCAGTTCTTC; CDR3: CSAKPIPGLGYNEQFF
size: NA; V: TRBV6-5; D: NA; J: TRBJ2-1; DNA: TGTGCCAGCAGTTGGAGTACGGACAATGAGCAGTTCTTC; CDR3: CASSWSTDNEQFF
size: NA; V: TRBV11-2; D: NA; J: TRBJ1-2; DNA: TGTGCCAGCAGCTTAGAAAGGATGGGGGGACATGGCTACACCTTC; CDR3: CASSLERMGGHGYTF
size: many; V: TRBV18; D: TRBD1; J: TRBJ2-2; DNA: TGTGCCAGCTCACGACAGGGGTCCCACACCGGGGAGCTGTTTTTT; CDR3: CASSRQGSHTGELFF
size: many; V: TRBV29-1; D: NA; J: TRBJ2-4; DNA: TGCAGCGCAGACGGGGCTTTCGGAGCCAAAAACATTCAGTACTTC; CDR3: CSADGAFGAKNIQYF
size: NA; V: TRBV30; D: TRBD2; J: TRBJ2-3; DNA: TGTGCCTGGAGTGGAAGAGCGGGAGTCACAGATACGCAGTATTTT; CDR3: CAWSGRAGVTDTQYF
size: many; V: TRBV5-6; D: TRBD1; J: TRBJ2-5; DNA: TGTGCCAGCAGAGCACACGCGACAGGGAATCAAGAGACCCAGTACTTC; CDR3: CASRAHATGNQETQYF
size: many; V: TRBV12-3/TRBV12-4; D: TRBD1; J: TRBJ2-7; DNA: TGTGCCAGCAGTCACTCCGGGACAGCCTACGAGCAGTACTTC; CDR3: CASSHSGTAYEQYF
size: NA; V: TRBV29-1; D: NA; J: TRBJ2-7; DNA: TGCAGCGTCGATTACGGTACCTACGAGCAGTACTTC; CDR3: CSVDYGTYEQYF
size: few; V: TRBV20-1; D: TRBD2; J: TRBJ2-7; DNA: TGCAGTGCTAGAGTTTCTAGCGGGGTCTCCTACGAGCAGTACTTC; CDR3: CSARVSSGVSYEQYF
size: many; V: TRBV7-3; D: NA; J: TRBJ1-1; DNA: TGTGCCAGCAGCTTAATGCCCTTCGGGGTACTGAACACTGAAGCTTTCTTT; CDR3: CASSLMPFGVLNTEAFF
size: NA; V: TRBV28; D: NA; J: TRBJ2-5; DNA: TGTGCCAGCAGTTTCATTATAAGACTAGGGGCCAAGGGGACCCAGTACTTC; CDR3: CASSFIIRLGAKGTQYF
size: many; V: TRBV7-2; D: NA; J: TRBJ2-3; DNA: TGTGCCAGCAGCTTAGCCCTGGCTAGCCTAAGCACAGATACGCAGTATTTT; CDR3: CASSLALASLSTDTQYF
size: many; V: TRBV11-2; D: NA; J: TRBJ2-7; DNA: TGTGCCAGCAGCTTAGTCAACGAGCAGTACTTC; CDR3: CASSLVNEQYF
size: many; V: TRBV2; D: NA; J: TRBJ1-3; DNA: TGTGCCAGCAGAGCGGACGTCAGCTCTGGAAACACCATATATTTT; CDR3: CASRADVSSGNTIYF
size: NA; V: TRBV4-1; D: NA; J: TRBJ2-7; DNA: TGCGCCAGCAGCCAAGCCCAGGGGCCCTACGAGCAGTACTTC; CDR3: CASSQAQGPYEQYF
size: few; V: TRBV6-1; D: NA; J: TRBJ1-1; DNA: TGTGCCAGCAGCTTAGACAGGCCCCCCACTGAAGCTTTCTTT; CDR3: CASSLDRPPTEAFF
size: few; V: TRBV7-9; D: NA; J: TRBJ2-7; DNA: TGTGCCAGCAGTCATGAAACCTACGAGCAGTACTTC; CDR3: CASSHETYEQYF
size: few; V: TRBV19; D: NA; J: TRBJ2-1; DNA: TGTGCCAGTAGCGCCACAGTACACAATGAGCAGTTCTTC; CDR3: CASSATVHNEQFF